The text below deals with one T cell receptor (beta chain). This record comes from a study of blood T cell repertoires in COVID-19. Assay: immunoSEQ multiplex PCR; the TCRdb copy retains only in-frame clones and omits some. The table has hundreds of thousands of clones, around nine tenths seen once. Trimming left V 4 bases short and J 1 base short, with 5 bases between. This CDR3 spans 12 amino acids. Germline CDR1 reads SGHTA; CDR2 reads FQGNSA. Sequencing was carried out using PBMCs or T cells enriched from blood (not recorded which). This sequence joins TRBV7-2 and TRBJ2-7; the D is unclear. The clonotype originates from a woman aged 40 to 50 who had recovered from COVID-19. The DNA of the CDR3 is TGTGCCAGCAGCTCCGTTTCCTACGAGCAGTACTTC. Protein product: CASSSVSYEQYF. Complete variable domain (other parts from reference TRBV7-2 and TRBJ2-7): GAGVSQSPSNKVTEKGKDVELRCDPISGHTALYWYRQSLGQGLEFLIYFQGNSAPDKSGLPSDRFSAERTGGSVSTLTIQRTQQEDSAVYLCASSSVSYEQYFGPGTRLTVT.